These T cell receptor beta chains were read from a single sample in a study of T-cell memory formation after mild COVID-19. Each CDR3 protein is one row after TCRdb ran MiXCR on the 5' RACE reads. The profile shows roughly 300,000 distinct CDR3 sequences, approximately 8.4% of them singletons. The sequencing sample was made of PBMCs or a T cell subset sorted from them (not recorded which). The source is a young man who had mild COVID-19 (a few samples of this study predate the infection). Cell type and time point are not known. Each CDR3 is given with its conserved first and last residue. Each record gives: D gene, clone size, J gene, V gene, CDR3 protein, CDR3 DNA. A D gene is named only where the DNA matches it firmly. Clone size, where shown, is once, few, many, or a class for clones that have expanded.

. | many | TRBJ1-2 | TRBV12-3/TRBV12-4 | CASSFGGGYTF | TGTGCCAGCAGTTTTGGGGGAGGCTACACCTTC
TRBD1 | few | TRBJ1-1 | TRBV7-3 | CASSSGTVTEAFF | TGTGCCAGCAGCTCCGGGACAGTAACGGAAGCTTTCTTT
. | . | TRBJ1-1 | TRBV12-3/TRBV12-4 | CASSGQPNTEAFF | TGTGCCAGCAGTGGACAGCCGAACACTGAAGCTTTCTTT
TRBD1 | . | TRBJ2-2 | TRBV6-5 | CASRQGFGELFF | TGTGCCAGCAGACAGGGGTTCGGGGAGCTGTTTTTT
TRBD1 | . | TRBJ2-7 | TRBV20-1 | CSAQQGLHEQYF | TGCAGTGCGCAACAGGGGCTACACGAGCAGTACTTC
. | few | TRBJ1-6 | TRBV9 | CASSVALVSTLHF | TGTGCCAGCAGCGTAGCCCTAGTGAGCACCCTCCACTTT
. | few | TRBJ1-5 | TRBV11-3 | CASSPMALNQPQHF | TGTGCCAGCAGCCCCATGGCCCTCAATCAGCCCCAGCATTTT
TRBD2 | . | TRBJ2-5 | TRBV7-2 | CASSYQRGGETQYF | TGTGCCAGCAGCTACCAGCGGGGGGGAGAGACCCAGTACTTC
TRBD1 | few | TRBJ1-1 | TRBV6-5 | CASSYSTGAMNTEAFF | TGTGCCAGCAGCTATTCGACAGGGGCTATGAACACTGAAGCTTTCTTT
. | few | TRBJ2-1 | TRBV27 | CASSFRGTYNEQFF | TGTGCCAGCAGTTTCAGGGGAACCTACAATGAGCAGTTCTTC
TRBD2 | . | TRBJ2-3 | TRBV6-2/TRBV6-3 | CASSYKRGNPWYF | TGTGCCAGCAGTTATAAGCGGGGGAATCCGTGGTATTTT
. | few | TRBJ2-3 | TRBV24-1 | CATSDPPLDTQYF | TGTGCCACCAGTGATCCTCCTCTAGATACGCAGTATTTT
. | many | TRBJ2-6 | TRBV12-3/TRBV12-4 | CASSPPAFGANVLTF | TGTGCCAGCAGCCCCCCAGCGTTCGGGGCCAACGTCCTGACTTTC
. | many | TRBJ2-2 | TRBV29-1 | CSVGAGYTGELFF | TGCAGCGTTGGAGCAGGGTACACCGGGGAGCTGTTTTTT
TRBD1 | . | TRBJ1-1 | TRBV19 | CARISSRGPGTEAFF | TGTGCCAGGATAAGCTCTAGGGGGCCCGGCACTGAAGCTTTCTTT
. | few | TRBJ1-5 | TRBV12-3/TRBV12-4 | CASSPSSQPQHF | TGTGCCAGCAGTCCGTCCAGTCAGCCCCAGCATTTT
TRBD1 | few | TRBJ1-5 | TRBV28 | CASSFDKPGQGYSNQPQHF | TGTGCCAGCAGTTTCGACAAACCGGGACAGGGATATAGCAATCAGCCCCAGCATTTT
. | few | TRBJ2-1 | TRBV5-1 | CASSLASAATYNEQFF | TGCGCCAGCAGCTTGGCCTCGGCAGCGACGTACAATGAGCAGTTCTTC
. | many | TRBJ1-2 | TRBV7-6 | CASSLGLGASYGYTF | TGTGCCAGCAGCTTAGGCTTGGGGGCGAGTTATGGCTACACCTTC
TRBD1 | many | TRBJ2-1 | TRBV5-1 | CASSTWDRGDNDNEQFF | TGCGCCAGCAGCACCTGGGACAGGGGGGATAACGACAATGAGCAGTTCTTC
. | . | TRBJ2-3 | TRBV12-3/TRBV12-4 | CASSPDGLTQYF | TGTGCCAGCAGTCCAGACGGACTTACGCAGTATTTT
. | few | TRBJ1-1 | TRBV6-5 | CASGGRGSSNTEAFF | TGTGCCAGCGGAGGTAGGGGATCATCGAACACTGAAGCTTTCTTT
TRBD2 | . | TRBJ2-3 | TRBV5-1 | CASSLGTSVITDTQYF | TGCGCCAGCAGCTTAGGGACTAGCGTAATCACAGATACGCAGTATTTT
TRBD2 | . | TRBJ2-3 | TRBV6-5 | CASSLGLAGVADTQYF | TGTGCCAGCAGCCTCGGACTAGCGGGGGTCGCAGATACGCAGTATTTT
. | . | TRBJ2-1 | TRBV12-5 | CASGLVIAGTNEQFF | TGTGCTAGTGGTTTGGTAATAGCAGGGACTAATGAGCAGTTCTTC
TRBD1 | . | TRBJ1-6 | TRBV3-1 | CASSQGTGESPLHF | TGTGCCAGCAGCCAAGGGACAGGGGAGTCACCCCTCCACTTT
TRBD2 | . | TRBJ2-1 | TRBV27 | CASSSTTGGPQTMRWRFF | TGTGCCAGCAGTTCCACGACGGGAGGACCCCAAACAATGAGGTGGAGGTTCTTC
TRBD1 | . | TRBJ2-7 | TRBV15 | CATSNRDRGPYEQYF | TGTGCCACCAGCAACCGGGACAGGGGACCCTACGAGCAGTACTTC
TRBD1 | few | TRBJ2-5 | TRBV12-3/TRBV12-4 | CASSTTGREETQYF | TGTGCCAGCAGCACGACAGGGCGAGAGGAGACCCAGTACTTC
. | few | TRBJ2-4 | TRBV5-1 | CASSLDLVKNIQYF | TGCGCCAGCAGCTTGGATTTAGTCAAAAACATTCAGTACTTC
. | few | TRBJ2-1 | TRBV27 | CASSSFQKGIHNEQFF | TGTGCCAGCAGTTCCTTTCAAAAGGGTATCCACAATGAGCAGTTCTTC
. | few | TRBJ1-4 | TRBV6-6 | CASSSRELSEKLFF | TGTGCCAGCAGTTCCAGAGAATTAAGTGAAAAACTGTTTTTT
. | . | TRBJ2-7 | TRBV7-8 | CASSPTRGVRYEQYF | TGTGCCAGCAGCCCGACGAGAGGGGTGCGGTACGAGCAGTACTTC
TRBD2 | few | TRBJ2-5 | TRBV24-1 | CATSDLLAGQETQYF | TGTGCCACCAGTGATCTACTAGCGGGGCAAGAGACCCAGTACTTC
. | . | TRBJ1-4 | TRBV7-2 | CASSLAAGAEKLFF | TGTGCCAGCAGCTTAGCTGCGGGGGCTGAAAAACTGTTTTTT
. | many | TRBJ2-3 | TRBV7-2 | CASTPYAVASTDTQYF | TGTGCCAGCACCCCATATGCGGTGGCGAGCACAGATACGCAGTATTTT
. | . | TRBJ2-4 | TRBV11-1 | CASSLGQDPLLQYF | TGTGCCAGCAGCTTAGGCCAGGACCCCCTCCTTCAGTACTTC
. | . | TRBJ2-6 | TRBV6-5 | CASSGTKSGGANVLTF | TGTGCCAGCAGCGGGACGAAATCGGGTGGGGCCAACGTCCTGACTTTC
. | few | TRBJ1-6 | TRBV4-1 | CASSQVAANSPLHF | TGCGCCAGCAGCCAAGTAGCTGCTAATTCACCCCTCCACTTT
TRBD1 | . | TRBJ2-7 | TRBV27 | CASGQGHEQYF | TGTGCCAGCGGACAGGGCCACGAGCAGTACTTC
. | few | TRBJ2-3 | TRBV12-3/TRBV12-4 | CASSFGPSQYF | TGTGCCAGCAGTTTCGGTCCCTCGCAGTATTTT
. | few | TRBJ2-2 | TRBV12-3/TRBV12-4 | CASSFITGELFF | TGTGCCAGCAGTTTCATTACCGGGGAGCTGTTTTTT
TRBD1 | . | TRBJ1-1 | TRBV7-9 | CASSLGGGDTEAFF | TGTGCCAGCAGCTTAGGAGGGGGCGATACTGAAGCTTTCTTT
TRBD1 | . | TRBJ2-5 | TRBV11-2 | CASSSQGARQETQYF | TGTGCCAGCAGCTCACAGGGGGCTAGGCAAGAGACCCAGTACTTC
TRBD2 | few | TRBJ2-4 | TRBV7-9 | CASSFRTSDRENIQYF | TGTGCCAGCAGCTTTCGAACTAGCGATCGCGAAAACATTCAGTACTTC
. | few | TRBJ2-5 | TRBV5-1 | CASSLAGRAQETQYF | TGCGCCAGCAGCCTCGCGGGGCGGGCCCAAGAGACCCAGTACTTC
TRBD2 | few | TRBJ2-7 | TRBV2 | CAITRTSGGADEQYF | TGTGCCATCACGAGGACTAGCGGGGGGGCCGACGAGCAGTACTTC
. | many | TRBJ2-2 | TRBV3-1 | CASSQHTGELFF | TGTGCCAGCAGCCAACACACCGGGGAGCTGTTTTTT
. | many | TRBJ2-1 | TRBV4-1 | CASSQDPFNEQFF | TGCGCCAGCAGCCAAGATCCGTTCAATGAGCAGTTCTTC
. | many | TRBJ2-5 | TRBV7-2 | CASSSPPGPKETQYF | TGTGCCAGCAGCTCCCCGCCGGGGCCCAAGGAGACCCAGTACTTC
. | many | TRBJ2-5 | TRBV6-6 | CASSYSIKETQYF | TGTGCCAGCAGTTACTCGATTAAGGAGACCCAGTACTTC
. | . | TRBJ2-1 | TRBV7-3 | CASSLGTYNEQFF | TGTGCCAGCAGCTTAGGGACCTACAATGAGCAGTTCTTC
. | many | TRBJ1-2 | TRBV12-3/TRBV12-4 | CASSLGYGYTF | TGTGCCAGCAGTTTAGGCTATGGCTACACCTTC
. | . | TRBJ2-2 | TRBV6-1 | CASSEVPNTGELFF | TGTGCCAGCAGTGAGGTTCCGAACACCGGGGAGCTGTTTTTT